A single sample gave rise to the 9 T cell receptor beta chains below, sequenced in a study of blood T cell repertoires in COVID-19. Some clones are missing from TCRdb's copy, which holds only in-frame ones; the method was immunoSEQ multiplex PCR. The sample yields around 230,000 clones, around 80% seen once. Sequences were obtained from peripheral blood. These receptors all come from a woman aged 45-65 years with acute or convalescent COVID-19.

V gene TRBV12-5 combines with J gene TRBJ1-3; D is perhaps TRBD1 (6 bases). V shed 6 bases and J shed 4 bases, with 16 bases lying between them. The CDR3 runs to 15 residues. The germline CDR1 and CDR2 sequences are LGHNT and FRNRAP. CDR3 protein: CASGNVDRRGNTIYF. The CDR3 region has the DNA TGTGCTAGTGGAAATGTTGACAGGAGAGGAAACACCATATATTTT.

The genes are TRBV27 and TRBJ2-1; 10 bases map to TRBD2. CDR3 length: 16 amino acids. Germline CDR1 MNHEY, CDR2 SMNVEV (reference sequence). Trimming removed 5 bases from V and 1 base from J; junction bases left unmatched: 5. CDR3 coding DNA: TGTGCCAGCAGTCCGTCACTAGCGGGGTCCTACAATGAGCAGTTCTTC. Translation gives CASSPSLAGSYNEQFF.

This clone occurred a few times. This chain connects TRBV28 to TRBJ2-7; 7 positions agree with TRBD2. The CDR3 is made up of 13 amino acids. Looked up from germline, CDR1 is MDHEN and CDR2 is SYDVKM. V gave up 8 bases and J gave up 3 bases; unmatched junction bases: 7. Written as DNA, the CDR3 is TGTGCCAGCGGATTACCGGGGGGCTACGAGCAGTACTTC. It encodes CASGLPGGYEQYF.

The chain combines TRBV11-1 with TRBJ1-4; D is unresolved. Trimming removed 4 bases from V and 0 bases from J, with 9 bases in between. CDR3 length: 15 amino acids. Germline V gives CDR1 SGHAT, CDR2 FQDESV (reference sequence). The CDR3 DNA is TGTGCCAGCAGCTCGACACTAGCAACTAATGAAAAACTGTTTTTT. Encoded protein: CASSSTLATNEKLFF.

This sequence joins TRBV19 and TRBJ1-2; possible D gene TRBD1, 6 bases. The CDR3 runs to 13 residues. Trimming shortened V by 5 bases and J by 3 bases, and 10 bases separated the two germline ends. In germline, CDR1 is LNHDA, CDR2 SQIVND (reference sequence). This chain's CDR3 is CASSLQGDYGYTF. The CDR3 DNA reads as TGTGCCAGTAGTTTACAGGGTGACTATGGCTACACCTTC.

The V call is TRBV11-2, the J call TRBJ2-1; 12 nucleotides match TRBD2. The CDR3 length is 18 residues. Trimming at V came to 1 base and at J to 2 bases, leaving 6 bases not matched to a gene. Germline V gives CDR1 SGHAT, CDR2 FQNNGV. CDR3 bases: TGTGCCAGCAGCTTAGGAGCTAGCGGGAGGGCCCCCTACAATGAGCAGTTCTTC. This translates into CASSLGASGRAPYNEQFF. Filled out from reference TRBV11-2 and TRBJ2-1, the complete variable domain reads EAGVAQSPRYKIIEKRQSVAFWCNPISGHATLYWYQQILGQGPKLLIQFQNNGVVDDSQLPKDRFSAERLKGVDSTLKIQPAKLEDSAVYLCASSLGASGRAPYNEQFFGPGTRLTVL.

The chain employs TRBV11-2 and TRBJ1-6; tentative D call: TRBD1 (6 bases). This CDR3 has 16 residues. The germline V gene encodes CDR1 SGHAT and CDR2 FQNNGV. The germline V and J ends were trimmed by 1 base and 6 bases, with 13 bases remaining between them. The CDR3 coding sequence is TGTGCCAGCAGCTTAGGACACGGGACACTTAATTCACCCCTCCACTTT. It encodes CASSLGHGTLNSPLHF.

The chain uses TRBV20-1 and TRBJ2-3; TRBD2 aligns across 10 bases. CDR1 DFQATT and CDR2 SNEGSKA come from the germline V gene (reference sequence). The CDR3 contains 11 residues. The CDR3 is CLSGRTDTQYF. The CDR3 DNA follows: TGCCTTAGCGGGAGGACAGATACGCAGTATTTT.

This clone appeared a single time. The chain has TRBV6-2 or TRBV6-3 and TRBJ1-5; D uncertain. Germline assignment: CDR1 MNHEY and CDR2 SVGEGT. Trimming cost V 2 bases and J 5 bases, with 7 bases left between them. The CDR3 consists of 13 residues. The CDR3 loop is CASSYRVDQPQHF. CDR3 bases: TGTGCCAGCAGTTACCGGGTCGATCAGCCCCAGCATTTT.